This passage covers 32 T cell receptor beta chains from one sample sequenced in a study of T cells in narcolepsy. Sequenced by immunoSEQ multiplex PCR; TCRdb stores in-frame clones only, minus some. The table records some 30,000 clones, approximately 86% of them present only once. Specimen: CD45RA- memory CD4+ T cells from PBMCs. Every receptor here comes from a human donor with narcolepsy.

V is TRBV4-3 and J is TRBJ2-7, with D perhaps matching TRBD1 (6 bases). Per germline, CDR1 LGHNA and CDR2 YSLEER. Trimming stripped 1 base from V and 5 bases from J, with 12 bases between. The CDR3 runs to 14 residues. The CDR3 protein is CASSQVTGKNEQYF. In nucleotides, the CDR3 is TGCGCCAGCAGCCAAGTCACAGGGAAGAACGAGCAGTACTTC.

The CDR3: CASSSQGLDNEKLFF. For the CDR3, the DNA is TGTGCCAGCAGCTCCCAGGGGTTGGATAATGAAAAACTGTTTTTT. The V call is TRBV7-2, the J call TRBJ1-4; tentative D call: TRBD1 (6 bases). CDR1 and CDR2 (germline): SGHTA, FQGNSA. This CDR3 is built from 15 residues. Trimming shortened V by 4 bases and J by 4 bases, and 13 bases separated the two germline ends.

This clone has a single count. The CDR3 DNA follows: TGTGCCAGCAGATTGGGACAGACCAATTCACCCCTCCACTTT. Protein sequence: CASRLGQTNSPLHF. The genes are TRBV2 and TRBJ1-6; 7 bases are a match to TRBD1. J lost 7 bases, V lost 6 bases, and 6 bases had no gene match. The germline CDR1 and CDR2 sequences are SNHLY and FYNNEI. This CDR3 has 14 residues.

CDR3 nucleotide sequence: TGTGCCAGCAGTTTGGCCGGGACAGGCGGGGAGACCCAGTACTTC. Amino acid sequence: CASSLAGTGGETQYF. The V call is TRBV28, the J call TRBJ2-5, with 8 bases matching TRBD1. The CDR3 runs to 15 residues. The V and J ends lost 3 bases and 5 bases, in that order; junction bases with no gene match: 8. Germline loops: CDR1 MDHEN, CDR2 SYDVKM.

This chain links TRBV7-3 with TRBJ2-7, with 9 bases fitting TRBD2. Germline assignment: CDR1 SGHTA and CDR2 FQGTGA. This CDR3 contains 15 residues. With V trimmed by 3 bases and J by 5 bases, 8 bases remained unmatched. CDR3 sequence reads: CASSLSGGNPNEQYF. DNA of the CDR3: TGTGCCAGCAGCTTGAGCGGGGGGAATCCCAACGAGCAGTACTTC.

This chain connects TRBV30 to TRBJ2-5; weak D call: TRBD2 (6 bases). The CDR3 loop spans 15 amino acids. The germline V and J ends were trimmed by 1 base and 5 bases, with 17 bases remaining between them. In germline, CDR1 is GTSNPN, CDR2 SVGIG (reference sequence). CDR3 region: CAWSEGWAGLETQYF. The CDR3 DNA reads as TGTGCCTGGAGTGAGGGCTGGGCGGGGTTGGAGACCCAGTACTTC.

V is TRBV11-3 and J is TRBJ2-7, with D perhaps matching TRBD2 (5 bases). The CDR3 has 12 amino acids. Germline V gene data show CDR1 as SGHNT and CDR2 as YENEEA. Trimming removed 5 bases from V and 5 bases from J, with 10 bases in between. CDR3 amino acids: CASSTQEDEQYF. Written as DNA, the CDR3 is TGTGCCAGCAGCACCCAGGAGGACGAGCAGTACTTC.

The J gene is TRBJ2-3, the V gene TRBV10-3; D gene uncertain. Trimming removed 3 bases from V and 5 bases from J, with 9 bases in between. This CDR3 spans 13 amino acids. Germline loops: CDR1 ENHRY, CDR2 SYGVKD. The CDR3 DNA sequence: TGTGCCATCAGTGACAAGAAGGAAGATACGCAGTATTTT. Translation: CAISDKKEDTQYF.

The chain joins TRBV4-2 to TRBJ2-3; 8 bases fit TRBD2. Looked up from germline, CDR1 is LGHNA and CDR2 is YNFKEQ. Trimming cost V 0 bases and J 4 bases; bases outside gene matches: 6. The CDR3 is 16 amino acids. Here the CDR3 reads CASSQDPSGSADTQYF. Here the CDR3 DNA reads TGTGCCAGCAGCCAAGATCCCAGCGGGAGCGCAGATACGCAGTATTTT.

This sequence joins TRBV5-1 and TRBJ1-1; a weak D match, TRBD1 (5 bases). The V gene's germline CDR1 is SGHRS and CDR2 YFSETQ. This CDR3 is 14 amino acids long. Trimming stripped 0 bases from V and 0 bases from J, with 6 bases between. The CDR3: CASSLAGMNTEAFF. The CDR3, as DNA: TGCGCCAGCAGCTTGGCAGGGATGAACACTGAAGCTTTCTTT.

In this sample, this clone turned up once. CDR3 in DNA: TGTGCCATCAGTGATCGGGGGGTTTTACCTAACTATGGCTACACCTTC. This translates into CAISDRGVLPNYGYTF. The chain uses TRBV10-3 and TRBJ1-2; the D gene is possibly TRBD1 (5 bases). Trimming left V 3 bases short and J 0 bases short, with 14 bases between. CDR1 ENHRY and CDR2 SYGVKD come from the germline V gene. This CDR3 has 16 amino acids.

This chain connects TRBV6-6 to TRBJ2-3; possibly TRBD2 for D (5 bases). The CDR3 length is 16 residues. Germline-derived CDR1 and CDR2 are MNHNY and SVGAGI (reference sequence). Trimming took 7 bases from V and 4 from J, leaving 21 bases between them. The CDR3 DNA is TGTGCCAGCACACATTCGCGGAGAGGGTCCGCAGATACGCAGTATTTT. Protein: CASTHSRRGSADTQYF.

The sample holds one count of this clone. One junction end disagrees with the germline gene, perhaps due to a read error. V and J are TRBV28 and TRBJ2-5; 7 nucleotides align to TRBD1. The CDR3 length is 13 residues. The germline gives CDR1 MDHEN, CDR2 SYDVKM. CDR3 in DNA: TGTGCCACCAAGACAGGGAACCAGGAGACCCAGTACTTC. This codes for CATKTGNQETQYF.

The V gene is TRBV6-1, the J gene TRBJ1-6; D call uncertain. V was cut by 3 bases and J by 3 bases, with 3 bases left in between. The CDR3 has 13 amino acids. The V gene's germline CDR1 is MNHNS and CDR2 SASEGT. In nucleotides, the CDR3 is TGTGCCAGCAGTGACCACTATAATTCACCCCTCCACTTT. It yields the protein CASSDHYNSPLHF.

V gene TRBV6-5 combines with J gene TRBJ1-1; tentative D call: TRBD1 (5 bases). This CDR3 contains 13 residues. V lost 6 bases and J 0 bases, leaving 8 bases between the germline ends. Germline CDR1 is MNHEY and CDR2 is SVGAGI. The CDR3 bases are TGTGCCAGCAGACAGGACTTGAACACTGAAGCTTTCTTT. Its translation is CASRQDLNTEAFF.

The chain uses TRBV18 and TRBJ2-3; 8 bases match TRBD2. CDR1 and CDR2 from the germline V gene are KGHSH and LQKENI. V shed 3 bases and J 2 bases; nucleotides not matched to a gene: 7. The CDR3 loop spans 16 amino acids. This chain's CDR3 is CASSPEVAGFTDTQYF. In nucleotides, the CDR3 is TGTGCCAGCTCACCCGAGGTAGCGGGGTTCACAGATACGCAGTATTTT.

The V and J genes are TRBV28 and TRBJ1-2; 7 bases match TRBD1. Germline CDR1 MDHEN, CDR2 SYDVKM. V shed 6 bases, J shed 3 bases, and the junction held 4 bases outside the gene matches. The CDR3 consists of 13 residues. Here the CDR3 reads CASRFGTDYGYTF. CDR3 coding DNA: TGTGCCAGCAGATTCGGGACAGACTATGGCTACACCTTC.

The V and J genes are TRBV7-2 and TRBJ1-2; no clear D. The CDR3 has 14 amino acids. Germline lookup yields CDR1 SGHTA and CDR2 FQGNSA. V gave up 5 bases and J gave up 7 bases, with 17 bases separating them. CDR3 in amino acids: CASSLGSGSGGYTF. The CDR3 DNA reads as TGTGCCAGCAGCCTGGGAAGTGGCTCGGGTGGCTACACCTTC.

The genes are TRBV7-6 and TRBJ2-1; perhaps TRBD2 as D (6 bases). This CDR3 is 13 amino acids long. CDR1 SGHVS and CDR2 FNYEAQ come from the germline V gene. With 5 bases removed from V and 6 bases from J, the gap between germline ends came to 11 bases. The CDR3 reads CASSLGTANEQFF. Written as DNA, the CDR3 is TGTGCCAGCAGCCTTGGGACTGCCAATGAGCAGTTCTTC.

The chain is built from TRBV30 and TRBJ1-2; no clear D gene. This CDR3 has 12 residues. Trimming removed 0 bases from V and 8 bases from J, with 10 bases in between. Germline CDR1 is GTSNPN and CDR2 is SVGIG (reference sequence). The CDR3 sequence: CAWSVRIYGYTF. In nucleotides, the CDR3 is TGTGCCTGGAGTGTACGCATCTACGGCTACACCTTC.

The chain links TRBV14 to TRBJ1-1; no reliable D call. CDR1 and CDR2 from the germline V gene are SGHDN and FVKESK. This CDR3 is 15 amino acids long. V lost 4 bases, J lost 2 bases, and 14 bases lay in between. CDR3 DNA: TGTGCCAGCAGCCCCACGAGAACAGCCAACACTGAAGCTTTCTTT. This sequence encodes CASSPTRTANTEAFF.

J is TRBJ1-1 and V is TRBV11-2, with D perhaps TRBD1 (6 bases). The V end was cut by 4 bases, the J end by 1 base, with 13 bases between. Germline V CDR1 and CDR2: SGHAT, FQNNGV. This CDR3 has 15 amino acids. The CDR3 protein is CASSSYRVGNTEAFF. DNA for the CDR3: TGTGCCAGCAGCTCCTACAGGGTCGGGAACACTGAAGCTTTCTTT.

The CDR3 DNA sequence: TGTGCCAGCAGCTTAGTGGGATTAGGAGCGGGGAATTACAATGAGCAGTTCTTC. As protein: CASSLVGLGAGNYNEQFF. The chain has TRBV7-2 and TRBJ2-1; 7 bases align to TRBD2. Germline values: CDR1 SGHTA, CDR2 FQGNSA. The trim removed 1 base at V and 4 bases at J, leaving 13 bases unmatched. This CDR3 is 18 amino acids long.

The gene calls are TRBV28 and TRBJ1-1, with D unclear. The CDR3 has 16 amino acids. Trimming left V 7 bases short and J 1 base short, with 19 bases between. Germline assignment: CDR1 MDHEN and CDR2 SYDVKM. CDR3 region: CASTKVSGPANTEAFF. In nucleotides, the CDR3 is TGTGCCAGCACTAAAGTTTCCGGGCCAGCGAACACTGAAGCTTTCTTT.

A note on this clone: Germline is not matched at one junction end, which may reflect a read error. The gene calls are TRBV11-2 and TRBJ2-7; D uncertain. In germline, CDR1 is SGHAT, CDR2 FQNNGV. The CDR3 is 11 amino acids. DNA of the CDR3: TGTGCCAGCAGCTTAGGAGGACGCATCCACTTC. Its protein product is CASSLGGRIHF. Full variable domain (outside the CDR3, taken from reference TRBV11-2 and TRBJ2-7): EAGVAQSPRYKIIEKRQSVAFWCNPISGHATLYWYQQILGQGPKLLIQFQNNGVVDDSQLPKDRFSAERLKGVDSTLKIQPAKLEDSAVYLCASSLGGRIHFGPGTRLTVT.

This rearrangement joins TRBV9 to TRBJ1-1; the match to TRBD1 covers 7 bases. This CDR3 has 15 residues. With 0 bases clipped from V and 0 bases from J, the junction kept 2 bases outside the gene matches. CDR1 is SGDLS and CDR2 is YYNGEE in the germline V gene. The CDR3 region has the DNA TGTGCCAGCAGCGTAGCGACAGGGATGAACACTGAAGCTTTCTTT. It codes for CASSVATGMNTEAFF.

The chain carries TRBV7-2 and TRBJ1-1; the D gene is possibly TRBD1 (5 bases). CDR1 SGHTA and CDR2 FQGNSA come from the germline V gene. The CDR3 length is 16 residues. The V and J ends lost 2 bases and 0 bases respectively, with 13 bases between them. The CDR3 here is CASSLFPGTMNTEAFF. The CDR3 DNA sequence: TGTGCCAGCAGCTTATTCCCCGGGACTATGAACACTGAAGCTTTCTTT.

The chain has TRBV9 and TRBJ1-3, with D unclear. V lost 0 bases and J lost 0, with 10 bases in between. The CDR3 consists of 16 residues. Germline V gives CDR1 SGDLS, CDR2 YYNGEE. The CDR3 reads CASSVGSGISGNTIYF. As DNA, the CDR3 is TGTGCCAGCAGCGTAGGTTCGGGGATCTCTGGAAACACCATATATTTT.

The CDR3, as DNA: TGTGCCAGCAAACCCGAGGGGTTTCGAGAAAAACTGTTTTTT. Amino acid sequence: CASKPEGFREKLFF. This chain joins TRBV7-6 and TRBJ1-4, with a possible D match to TRBD1 (5 bases). Trimming took off 7 bases at V and 8 bases at J, with 17 bases between the two ends. Germline CDR1 is SGHVS and CDR2 is FNYEAQ. CDR3 size: 14 residues.

This chain links TRBV28 with TRBJ1-4; TRBD1 might be the D (5 bases). CDR1 is MDHEN and CDR2 is SYDVKM in the germline V gene. The CDR3 has 18 residues. The V end lost 5 bases, the J end lost 4 bases, and 23 bases lay between the germline ends. CDR3 sequence reads: CASSPSTGGGVLNEKLFF. CDR3 sequence (DNA): TGTGCCAGCAGTCCATCAACTGGGGGAGGGGTCCTTAATGAAAAACTGTTTTTT. Using reference TRBV28 and TRBJ1-4 for the parts outside the CDR3, the full variable domain is DVKVTQSSRYLVKRTGEKVFLECVQDMDHENMFWYRQDPGLGLRLIYFSYDVKMKEKGDIPEGYSVSREKKERFSLILESASTNQTSMYLCASSPSTGGGVLNEKLFFGSGTQLSVL.

The chain recombines TRBV7-2 with TRBJ2-2; TRBD2 aligns across 15 bases. The CDR3 consists of 17 residues. The germline gives CDR1 SGHTA, CDR2 FQGNSA. Trimming cost V 5 bases and J 7 bases; bases outside gene matches: 8. CDR3 loop: CASSHGTSGRMVGELFF. In nucleotides, the CDR3 is TGTGCCAGCAGCCACGGGACTAGCGGGAGGATGGTCGGGGAGCTGTTTTTT.

CDR3 in amino acids: CAINDRGLGSYEQYF. The CDR3 region has the DNA TGTGCCATCAACGACCGAGGCCTCGGCTCCTACGAGCAGTACTTC. The gene calls are TRBV10-3 and TRBJ2-7; D ambiguous. This CDR3 has 15 amino acids. Germline CDR1 reads ENHRY; CDR2 reads SYGVKD. Deletions cut 7 bases from V and 0 bases from J, with 16 bases between.